The 3 T cell receptor beta chains presented below share a single source sample, sequenced in a study of CD8 T cells in ankylosing spondylitis. MiXCR was run by TCRdb on the 5' RACE reads, yielding one entry per CDR3 protein. Here the sample spans roughly 230,000 distinct CDR3 sequences, under 8.5% being singletons. The sequenced sample consisted of blood, either unsorted or a sorted T cell fraction (not recorded which). The receptors originated from a female donor with ankylosing spondylitis or in good health (not recorded which).

Points on this clonotype: Compared with germline, one end of the junction differs, possibly owing to a read error. The chain employs TRBV19 and TRBJ1-2; 9 positions agree with TRBD1. This CDR3 has 15 residues. Per germline, CDR1 LNHDA and CDR2 SQIVND (reference sequence). As DNA, the CDR3 is TGTGCCTGTAGACCGGGACAGGGTCTTAACTATGGCTACACCTTC. It specifies CACRPGQGLNYGYTF.

This clonotype was seen repeatedly, ten times or more. The chain couples TRBV6-5 to TRBJ2-1; D remains ambiguous. V was shortened by 2 bases and J by 8 bases, with 16 bases between the two germline ends. Germline CDR1 MNHEY, CDR2 SVGAGI. The CDR3 covers 15 residues. The CDR3 loop reads CASSYMLVRRDEQFF. CDR3 nucleotides: TGTGCCAGCAGTTACATGCTAGTGAGGCGCGATGAGCAGTTCTTC.

The chain carries TRBV20-1 and TRBJ2-1; D unresolved. Looked up from germline, CDR1 is DFQATT and CDR2 is SNEGSKA (reference sequence). Trimming removed 3 bases at V and 5 bases at J, with 5 bases between. CDR3 length: 11 amino acids. DNA of the CDR3: TGCAGTGCTAGCGTCCACAATGAGCAGTTCTTC. Its protein is CSASVHNEQFF.